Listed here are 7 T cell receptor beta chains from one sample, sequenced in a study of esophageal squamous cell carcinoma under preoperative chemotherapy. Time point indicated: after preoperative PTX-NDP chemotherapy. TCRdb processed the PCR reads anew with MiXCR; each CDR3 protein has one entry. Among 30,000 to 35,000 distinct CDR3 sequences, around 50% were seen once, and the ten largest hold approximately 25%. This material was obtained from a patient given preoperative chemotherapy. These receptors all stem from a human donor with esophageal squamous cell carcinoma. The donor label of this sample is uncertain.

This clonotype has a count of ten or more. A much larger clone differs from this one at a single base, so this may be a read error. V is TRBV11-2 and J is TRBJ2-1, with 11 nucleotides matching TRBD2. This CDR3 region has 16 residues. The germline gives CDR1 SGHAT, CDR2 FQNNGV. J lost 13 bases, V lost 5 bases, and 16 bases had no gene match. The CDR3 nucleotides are TGTGCCAGCAGCCGAGGGTCTAGCGGGGGGCGCGAGACCCAGTTCTTC. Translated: CASSRGSSGGRETQFF.

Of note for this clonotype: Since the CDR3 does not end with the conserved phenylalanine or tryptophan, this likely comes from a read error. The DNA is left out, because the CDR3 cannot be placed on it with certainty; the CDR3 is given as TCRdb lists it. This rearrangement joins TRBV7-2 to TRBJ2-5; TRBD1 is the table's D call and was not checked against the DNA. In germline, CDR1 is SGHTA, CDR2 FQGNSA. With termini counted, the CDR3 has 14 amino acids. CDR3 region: CASSLRTGQKTRYL.

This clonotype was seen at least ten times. CDR3 loop: CASSLLTGSGANVLTF. CDR3 DNA sequence: TGTGCCAGCAGTTTATTGACAGGGTCTGGGGCCAACGTCCTGACTTTC. The chain carries TRBV12-3 or TRBV12-4 and TRBJ2-6; 7 nucleotides match TRBD1. V was pared by 2 bases and J by 1 base, with 2 bases of the junction left unmatched. The CDR3 consists of 16 residues.

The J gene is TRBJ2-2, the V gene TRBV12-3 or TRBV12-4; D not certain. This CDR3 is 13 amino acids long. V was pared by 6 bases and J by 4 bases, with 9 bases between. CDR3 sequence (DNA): TGTGCCAGCAGCAAGGACCCCACCGGGGAGCTGTTTTTT. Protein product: CASSKDPTGELFF.

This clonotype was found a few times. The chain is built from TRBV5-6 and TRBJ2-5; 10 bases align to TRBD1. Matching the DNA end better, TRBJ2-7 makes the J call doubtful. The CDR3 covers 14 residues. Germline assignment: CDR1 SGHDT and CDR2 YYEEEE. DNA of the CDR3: TGTGCCAGCAGCATTTCGGGACAGGGGTACGAGCAGTACTTC. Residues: CASSISGQGYEQYF.

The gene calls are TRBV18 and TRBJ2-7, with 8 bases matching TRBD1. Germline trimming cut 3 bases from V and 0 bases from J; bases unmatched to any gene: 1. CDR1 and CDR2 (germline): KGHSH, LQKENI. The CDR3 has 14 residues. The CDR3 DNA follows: TGTGCCAGCTCACCGGACAGGGTCTCCTACGAGCAGTACTTC. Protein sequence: CASSPDRVSYEQYF.

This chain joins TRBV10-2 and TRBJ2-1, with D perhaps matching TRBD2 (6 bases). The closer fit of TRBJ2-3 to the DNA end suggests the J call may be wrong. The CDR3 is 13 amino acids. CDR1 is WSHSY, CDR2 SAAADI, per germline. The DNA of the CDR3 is TGCGCCAGGGGGGAGGTAGCCACAAACACGCAGTATTTT. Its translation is CARGEVATNTQYF.